The 27 T cell receptor beta chains given below trace back to one sample, sequenced in a study of T cells in Graves' hyperthyroidism and ophthalmopathy (dated by TCRdb to about 2019). Libraries came from multiplex PCR. The instrument was an Illumina HiSeq 2000. The TCR beta CDR3 regions were amplified from the RNA transcripts. A first-round RT-PCR of the TCR CDR3 used the HTBI primer set with the Qiagen OneStep RT-PCR kit. TCRdb applied fastp at Q25 and MiXCR to the public reads, then kept only in-frame beta chains. Rows with a matching CDR3 protein are joined into one entry that keeps the most common DNA and genes. Within this sample are hundreds of thousands of distinct CDR3 sequences, with approximately 15% of them counted one time only. The ten largest make up 32% of the sample. Sequencing used blood. The receptor set was obtained from a woman between 25 and 40 years old with Graves' hyperthyroidism.

This sequence joins TRBV4-1 and TRBJ1-3; maybe TRBD1 (6 bases). V shed 2 bases and J shed 0 bases, with 11 bases lying between them. Germline V gives CDR1 MGHRA, CDR2 YSYEKL. The CDR3 length is 16 residues. CDR3 coding DNA: TGCGCCAGCAGCCAAAGGAGGGGGAGCTCTGGAAACACCATATATTTT. This gives the protein CASSQRRGSSGNTIYF.

This clonotype has a handful of counts. The gene calls are TRBV5-4 and TRBJ1-1; D may be TRBD1 (5 bases). CDR3 length equals 13 residues. Germline V lookup: CDR1 SGHNT, CDR2 YYREEE (reference sequence). Trimming left V 3 bases short and J 10 bases short, with 16 bases between. In nucleotides, the CDR3 is TGTGCCAGCAGCTCGGGGGGGTCGGGAGTAGCTTTCTTT. Residues: CASSSGGSGVAFF.

The chain combines TRBV6-5 with TRBJ2-5; D call uncertain. V lost 2 bases, J lost 2 bases, and 9 bases lay in between. This CDR3 is built from 14 residues. From germline, CDR1 is MNHEY and CDR2 SVGAGI. CDR3 coding DNA: TGTGCCAGCAGTTACCACGGCTTACAAGAGACCCAGTACTTC. It specifies CASSYHGLQETQYF.

To note about this clonotype: Just one base apart from a much larger clone, this may be a read error. The rearrangement joins TRBV27 to TRBJ2-1; TRBD1 matches at 8 bases. This CDR3 is built from 14 residues. The V gene end was trimmed by 2 bases and the J gene end by 10 bases; junction bases not matched to a gene: 7. Germline values: CDR1 MNHEY, CDR2 SMNVEV (reference sequence). This CDR3 reads CASSLMDRVDEQFF. As DNA, the CDR3 is TGTGCCAGCAGTTTAATGGACAGGGTCGACGAGCAGTTCTTC.

This clonotype showed up just a few times. This rearrangement joins TRBV28 to TRBJ2-3; TRBD2 matches 7 bases. Germline V gene lookup returns CDR1 MDHEN and CDR2 SYDVKM. The CDR3 extends over 17 amino acids. Germline trimming cut 3 bases from V and 0 bases from J; bases unmatched to any gene: 9. As DNA, the CDR3 is TGTGCCAGCAGTTTCCCTTTAGCGGGTGGAAGCACAGATACGCAGTATTTT. Its protein product is CASSFPLAGGSTDTQYF.

The sample holds a few counts of this clonotype. V is TRBV6-5 and J is TRBJ2-2; D might be TRBD2 (5 bases). The V and J ends lost 2 bases and 6 bases respectively, with 13 bases between them. Germline lookup yields CDR1 MNHEY and CDR2 SVGAGI. The CDR3 runs 15 residues. CDR3 region: CASSYGASLAGELFF. In DNA form, the CDR3 reads TGTGCCAGCAGTTACGGAGCTAGCTTAGCCGGGGAGCTGTTTTTT.

This clonotype showed up many times. CDR3 region: CASSWDRGNEQFF. The CDR3 DNA sequence: TGTGCCAGCAGTTGGGACAGGGGCAATGAGCAGTTCTTC. The chain joins TRBV11-2 to TRBJ2-1; 10 nucleotides agree with TRBD1. The CDR3 consists of 13 residues. Losses at the gene ends were 6 bases for V and 6 bases for J; bases not matched to a gene: 2. The germline gives CDR1 SGHAT, CDR2 FQNNGV.

This clonotype came up many times. This rearrangement joins TRBV28 to TRBJ2-1; TRBD2 agrees at 8 bases. V lost 3 bases to trimming and J lost 8 bases; unmatched junction nucleotides: 12. Germline V CDR1 and CDR2: MDHEN, SYDVKM. The CDR3 consists of 16 residues. CDR3 nucleotides: TGTGCCAGCAGTTTTCGTCGGGAGGGAGTATTGGATGAGCAGTTCTTC. Amino acids: CASSFRREGVLDEQFF.

This clonotype was detected ten times or more. In DNA form, the CDR3 reads TGTGCCAGCAGTGAAACAGGTATCAATGAGCAGTTCTTC. Its protein product is CASSETGINEQFF. This rearrangement joins TRBV2 to TRBJ2-1; weak D call: TRBD1 (5 bases). This CDR3 spans 13 amino acids. With 2 bases removed from V and 6 bases from J, the gap between germline ends came to 8 bases. Germline loops: CDR1 SNHLY, CDR2 FYNNEI.

This clonotype was observed many times. The chain combines TRBV2 with TRBJ2-1; D may match TRBD1 or TRBD2 (5 bases each). V was shortened by 8 bases and J by 4 bases, with 12 bases between the two germline ends. Germline V gives CDR1 SNHLY, CDR2 FYNNEI. The CDR3 runs 13 residues. CDR3 in amino acids: CASLRDQYNEQFF. CDR3 coding DNA: TGTGCCAGCCTCCGGGACCAGTACAATGAGCAGTTCTTC.

The chain joins TRBV6-6 to TRBJ2-7, with 9 bases that match TRBD1. This CDR3 is 18 amino acids long. Germline V CDR1 and CDR2: MNHNY, SVGAGI (reference sequence). J was trimmed by 6 bases and V by 0 bases; bases with no gene match: 15. The CDR3 sequence: CASSYSDPLGQGSSEQYF. The CDR3 nucleotides are TGTGCCAGCAGTTACTCGGACCCTTTGGGACAGGGCTCTTCCGAGCAGTACTTC.

This clonotype has a count of ten or more. DNA of the CDR3: TGTGCCAGCAGCTTCGGGGCGAGTAACGGGGAGCTGTTTTTT. Protein: CASSFGASNGELFF. The gene calls are TRBV11-2 and TRBJ2-2; D may correspond to TRBD1 or TRBD2 (5 bases each). Between the trimmed V and J ends, which lost 3 bases and 7 bases, there was a span of 12 bases. Germline lookup yields CDR1 SGHAT and CDR2 FQNNGV. CDR3 length: 14 amino acids.

CDR3 region: CASSTERYTGELFF. CDR3 in DNA: TGTGCCAGTAGTACCGAGCGGTACACCGGGGAGCTGTTTTTT. The rearrangement uses TRBV19 and TRBJ2-2, with TRBD2 as a possible D gene (5 bases). Germline V gene sequence: CDR1 LNHDA, CDR2 SQIVND (reference sequence). CDR3 length: 14 residues. Trimming removed 4 bases from V and 3 bases from J, with 9 bases in between.

The chain combines TRBV27 with TRBJ2-1; 9 nucleotides line up with TRBD1. V lost 4 bases, J lost 2 bases, and 6 bases stayed unmatched. Per germline, CDR1 MNHEY and CDR2 SMNVEV (reference sequence). The CDR3 length is 16 residues. The CDR3 nucleotides are TGTGCCAGCAGTTCAACCGGGACAGGGACCTACAATGAGCAGTTCTTC. Its translation: CASSSTGTGTYNEQFF.

The sample holds a few counts of this clonotype. The V gene is TRBV25-1, the J gene TRBJ2-3; TRBD2 matches at 9 bases. The CDR3 sequence is 15 residues long. Per germline, CDR1 MGHDK and CDR2 SYGVNS. V was clipped by 4 bases and J by 8 bases; unmatched bases: 10. The chain's CDR3 is CASSVEAGGSGTQYF. The CDR3 DNA reads as TGTGCCAGCAGTGTGGAAGCGGGGGGCTCGGGTACGCAGTATTTT.

This chain joins TRBV6-1 and TRBJ2-3, with TRBD2 as a possible D gene (5 bases). The V and J ends lost 5 bases and 2 bases respectively, with 14 bases between them. Germline V gives CDR1 MNHNS, CDR2 SASEGT. CDR3 size: 15 residues. CDR3 in amino acids: CASSPPRTLTDTQYF. The DNA of the CDR3 is TGTGCCAGCAGTCCCCCGAGGACTCTCACAGATACGCAGTATTTT.

This clonotype was seen ten or more times. Here the CDR3 reads CASSASGTPRYEQYF. CDR3 nucleotides: TGTGCCAGCAGCGCTTCCGGGACCCCGAGATACGAGCAGTACTTC. The V call is TRBV3-1, the J call TRBJ2-7; perhaps D is TRBD1 or TRBD2 (5 bases each). The V end was cut by 5 bases, the J end by 4 bases, with 18 bases between. The length of the CDR3 is 15 residues. CDR1 is LGHDT, CDR2 YNNKEL, per germline (reference sequence).

This clonotype was seen many times. J is TRBJ2-1 and V is TRBV20-1; 12 bases agree with TRBD2. Trimming at V came to 3 bases and at J to 4 bases, leaving 19 bases not matched to a gene. Germline V gives CDR1 DFQATT, CDR2 SNEGSKA (reference sequence). The CDR3 runs 20 residues. CDR3: CSARGWSPVASGRVYNEQFF. DNA for the CDR3: TGCAGTGCTAGGGGTTGGAGTCCGGTGGCTAGCGGGAGGGTGTACAATGAGCAGTTCTTC.

The chain carries TRBV7-2 and TRBJ2-7, with 8 bases fitting TRBD2. Per the germline V gene, CDR1 is SGHTA and CDR2 is FQGNSA. With V trimmed by 5 bases and J by 6 bases, 18 bases remained unmatched. The CDR3 sequence is 17 residues long. CDR3 amino acids: CASSIGEPGLVSGEQYF. Here the CDR3 DNA reads TGTGCCAGCAGCATAGGGGAACCGGGACTAGTATCTGGCGAGCAGTACTTC.

V usage is TRBV20-1 and J usage is TRBJ2-7; 13 nucleotides match TRBD2. Germline V gene lookup returns CDR1 DFQATT and CDR2 SNEGSKA (reference sequence). The V and J ends lost 6 bases and 4 bases, in that order; junction bases with no gene match: 6. The CDR3 spans 14 residues. The CDR3 DNA reads as TGCAGTGCGCGCGAGGGACTAGCGGGATACGAGCAGTACTTC. Translated, it gives CSAREGLAGYEQYF.

This clonotype showed up many times. The chain couples TRBV28 to TRBJ1-4; maybe TRBD1 (6 bases). CDR1 and CDR2 from the germline V gene are MDHEN and SYDVKM. The CDR3 runs 15 residues. V was cut by 3 bases and J by 10 bases, with 18 bases left in between. The CDR3 DNA reads as TGTGCCAGCAGTTTGGGGGGGGCCCATAAGGGAAAACTGTTTTTT. Its protein is CASSLGGAHKGKLFF.

This chain links TRBV30 with TRBJ2-3, with D possibly TRBD1 on 6 matching bases. Trimming shortened V by 3 bases and J by 4 bases, and 17 bases separated the two germline ends. Germline V gene lookup returns CDR1 GTSNPN and CDR2 SVGIG (reference sequence). This CDR3 region has 15 residues. In DNA, the CDR3 is TGTGCCTGGAGGGAAACTACAGGGATCGCAGATACGCAGTATTTT. It codes for CAWRETTGIADTQYF.

Comments on this clonotype: A much more abundant neighbour one base away suggests this may be a read error. This chain links TRBV3-1 with TRBJ2-5; no clear D gene. The tail of the sequence fits TRBJ2-1 better, so the J call may be wrong. The CDR3 has 14 residues. The germline gives CDR1 LGHDT, CDR2 YNNKEL (reference sequence). In DNA form, the CDR3 reads TGTGCCAGCAGCCAAGATGCCAGTGGGAAGACCCAGTTCTTC. This encodes CASSQDASGKTQFF.

This clonotype was observed a few times. The chain combines TRBV20-1 with TRBJ1-2; D not resolved. V was pared by 7 bases and J by 5 bases, with 11 bases between. The germline V gene encodes CDR1 DFQATT and CDR2 SNEGSKA (reference sequence). This CDR3 spans 11 amino acids. The CDR3 loop reads CSVWRTYGYTF. CDR3 bases: TGCAGTGTATGGCGGACGTATGGCTACACCTTC.

The rearrangement joins TRBV10-3 to TRBJ2-1, with 7 nucleotides matching TRBD2. The CDR3 loop spans 15 amino acids. CDR1 and CDR2 (germline): ENHRY, SYGVKD. With 6 bases clipped from V and 4 bases from J, the junction kept 9 bases outside the gene matches. The CDR3 sequence: CAISGGTQGYNEQFF. CDR3 sequence (DNA): TGTGCCATCAGCGGGGGGACTCAGGGTTACAATGAGCAGTTCTTC.

The V and J genes are TRBV11-3 and TRBJ2-3; D gene ambiguous. The CDR3 is made up of 13 amino acids. Germline V CDR1 and CDR2: SGHNT, YENEEA. Trimming removed 0 bases at V and 8 bases at J, with 9 bases between. CDR3 in amino acids: CASSLEDDRTQYF. CDR3 nucleotides: TGTGCCAGCAGCTTAGAGGATGACCGTACGCAGTATTTT.

This clonotype has more than one count but fewer than ten. The chain recombines TRBV5-1 with TRBJ2-3; the match to TRBD2 covers 10 bases. The CDR3 loop spans 17 amino acids. After removal of 4 bases from V and 4 bases from J, the junction contained 12 bases not matched to a gene. Germline V gene sequence: CDR1 SGHRS, CDR2 YFSETQ. The CDR3 loop is CASSQPTLAGVSDTQYF. The CDR3 nucleotides read TGCGCCAGCAGCCAACCGACTCTAGCGGGAGTTTCAGATACGCAGTATTTT.